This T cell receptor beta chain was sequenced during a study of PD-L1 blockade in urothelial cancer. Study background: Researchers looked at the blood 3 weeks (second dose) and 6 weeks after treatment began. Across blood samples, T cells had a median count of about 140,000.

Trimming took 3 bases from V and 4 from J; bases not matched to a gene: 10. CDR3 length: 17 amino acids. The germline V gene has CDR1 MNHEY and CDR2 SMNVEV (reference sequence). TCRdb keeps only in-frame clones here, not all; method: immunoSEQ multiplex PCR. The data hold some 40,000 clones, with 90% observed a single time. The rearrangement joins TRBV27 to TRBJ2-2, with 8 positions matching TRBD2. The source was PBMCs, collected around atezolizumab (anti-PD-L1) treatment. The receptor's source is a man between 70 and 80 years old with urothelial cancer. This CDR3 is CASSFTSGPWATGELFF. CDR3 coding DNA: TGTGCCAGCAGTTTCACTAGCGGCCCTTGGGCCACCGGGGAGCTGTTTTTT.